This T cell receptor beta chain originates from a study of beta chain features in type 1 diabetes. General study findings and limits: TCRB CDR3s were moderately but significantly shorter in Type 1 diabetes patients in all four CD4+ subsets.

Expressed TCRB transcripts were sequenced after all isolated RNA was converted to cDNA. Some clones are missing from TCRdb's copy, which holds only in-frame ones; the method was immunoSEQ multiplex PCR. This table has 100,000 to 150,000 clones, 9% appearing once. The table lists this clone with many counts. Antigen: not known. Trimming stripped 8 bases from V and 2 bases from J, with 13 bases between. The CDR3 is made up of 14 amino acids. CDR1 and CDR2 from the germline V gene are SNHLY and FYNNEI. This TCR came from a man aged 25-40 years with type 1 diabetes. The sequenced material came from central memory CD4+ T cells from blood. The chain carries TRBV2 and TRBJ2-4, with D tentatively TRBD1 (6 bases). The CDR3, as DNA: TGTGCCAGCTTACCAAGGGGGTCCAAAAACATTCAGTACTTC. Its translation: CASLPRGSKNIQYF.